Listed below are T cell receptor beta chains from one sample, sequenced in a study of technical replicates of blood from a few donors. Data came from immunoSEQ multiplex PCR; TCRdb stores just in-frame clones and leaves some out. The data hold approximately 70,000 clones, with roughly 95% observed a single time. The source material was T cells isolated from PBMCs. Receptors originate from a human donor in good health. Both conserved end residues are part of each CDR3. The D gene is left open where the match is weak. The size of a clone is reported for some rows only, either as once, few or many, or as a class for expanded clones.

v_call	d_call	clone_size	j_call	cdr3_aa	cdr3_nt
TRBV19	.	.	TRBJ1-2	CASSILSATTNYGYTF	TGTGCCAGTAGTATCCTGAGTGCCACCACGAACTATGGCTACACCTTC
TRBV4-1	.	.	TRBJ1-2	CASSQESPAPSYGYTF	TGCGCCAGCAGCCAAGAGAGCCCCGCGCCGAGCTATGGCTACACCTTC
TRBV6-1	.	.	TRBJ2-2	CASHWWQGLFF	TGTGCCAGCCACTGGTGGCAGGGGCTGTTTTTT
TRBV6-5	TRBD1	.	TRBJ2-7	CASSYDRVRSEQYF	TGTGCCAGCAGTTACGACAGGGTTCGTTCCGAGCAGTACTTC
TRBV4-2	TRBD1	.	TRBJ1-1	CASSQYRGLDTEAFF	TGTGCCAGCAGCCAATACAGGGGGCTGGACACTGAAGCTTTCTTT
TRBV19	.	.	TRBJ2-1	CAAGKAQVRDEQFF	TGTGCCGCGGGAAAGGCACAGGTTAGGGATGAGCAGTTCTTC
TRBV28	.	.	TRBJ2-7	CASSFEAISYEQYF	TGTGCCAGCAGTTTTGAGGCGATTTCCTACGAGCAGTACTTC
TRBV29-1	TRBD1	.	TRBJ1-2	CSAHDRGPYGYTF	TGCAGCGCTCATGACAGGGGGCCCTATGGCTACACCTTC
TRBV7-2	TRBD1	once	TRBJ1-1	CASSLYHGTANTEAFF	TGTGCCAGCAGCCTCTACCACGGGACAGCCAACACTGAAGCTTTCTTT
TRBV5-5	.	.	TRBJ2-2	CASSSTSGVVGELFF	TGTGCCAGCAGCTCGACTTCAGGGGTGGTCGGGGAGCTGTTTTTT
TRBV10-3	.	.	TRBJ1-1	CAISGEVNTEAFF	TGTGCCATCAGTGGAGAGGTCAACACTGAAGCTTTCTTT
TRBV27	.	.	TRBJ2-7	CASSTRAPPYMYEQYF	TGTGCCAGCAGTACGCGGGCCCCACCCTATATGTACGAGCAGTACTTC
TRBV30	.	once	TRBJ1-2	CAWSVLPTGSDYGYTF	TGTGCCTGGAGTGTCCTCCCGACGGGGTCGGACTATGGCTACACCTTC
TRBV27	TRBD1	.	TRBJ2-5	CASSRGTGLAETQYF	TGTGCCAGCAGTCGGGGGACAGGGCTTGCGGAGACCCAGTACTTC
TRBV27	TRBD2	.	TRBJ2-7	CASSHTSGPLYEQYF	TGTGCCAGCAGTCACACTAGCGGCCCTTTATACGAGCAGTACTTC
TRBV7-6	.	.	TRBJ2-7	CASSLEGDSREQYF	TGTGCCAGCAGCTTAGAGGGCGACAGTCGGGAGCAGTACTTC
TRBV19	.	.	TRBJ1-1	CASSRSGSMNTEAFF	TGTGCCAGTAGCAGAAGTGGCAGTATGAACACTGAAGCTTTCTTT
TRBV29-1	.	.	TRBJ1-1	CSVEYNVRGTEAFF	TGCAGCGTTGAATACAACGTCAGGGGCACTGAAGCTTTCTTT
TRBV19	TRBD1	.	TRBJ2-7	CASSYGTAFGEQYF	TGTGCCAGTAGTTACGGGACAGCATTCGGCGAGCAGTACTTC
TRBV28	TRBD2	few	TRBJ2-3	CASRTGGLAGWLGTDTQYF	TGTGCCAGCAGAACCGGGGGACTAGCGGGATGGTTGGGCACAGATACGCAGTATTTT
TRBV11-2	TRBD1	.	TRBJ2-7	CASSSPQGLGYEQYF	TGTGCCAGCAGCTCTCCACAGGGGCTAGGCTACGAGCAGTACTTC
TRBV29-1	.	.	TRBJ2-1	CSVDPSFDEQFF	TGCAGCGTTGACCCTAGCTTCGATGAGCAGTTCTTC
TRBV19	TRBD1	.	TRBJ2-1	CASSDRDRNEQFF	TGTGCCAGTAGTGACAGGGATAGAAATGAGCAGTTCTTC
TRBV15	.	.	TRBJ1-5	CATSRAGNQPQHF	TGTGCCACCAGCAGAGCCGGGAATCAGCCCCAGCATTTT
TRBV11-3	TRBD2	few	TRBJ2-7	CASSLVAGGHEQYF	TGTGCCAGCAGCTTAGTAGCGGGGGGCCACGAGCAGTACTTC
TRBV5-4	TRBD1	.	TRBJ1-3	CASSLGPPTGGSGNTIYF	TGTGCCAGCAGCTTGGGCCCTCCTACAGGGGGAAGTGGAAACACCATATATTTT
TRBV28	.	.	TRBJ1-3	CASTFQGRGNTIYF	TGTGCCAGTACCTTCCAGGGTCGGGGAAACACCATATATTTT
TRBV29-1	TRBD2	.	TRBJ2-3	CSAELAEVPDTQYF	TGCAGCGCCGAACTAGCGGAGGTCCCAGATACGCAGTATTTT
TRBV7-9	.	.	TRBJ1-4	CASSLALETTNEKLFF	TGTGCCAGCAGCTTAGCGTTGGAGACAACTAATGAAAAACTGTTTTTT
TRBV29-1	TRBD2	.	TRBJ2-7	CSAGLATYEQYF	TGCAGCGCGGGACTAGCCACCTACGAGCAGTACTTC
TRBV11-2	TRBD1	.	TRBJ2-6	CASSPDRSRGANVLTF	TGTGCCAGCAGCCCGGACAGGTCTCGTGGGGCCAACGTCCTGACTTTC
TRBV29-1	.	.	TRBJ2-4	CSVPAKNIQYF	TGCAGCGTCCCGGCCAAAAACATTCAGTACTTC
TRBV6-1	.	.	TRBJ1-1	CASTPEAFF	TGTGCCAGCACTCCTGAAGCTTTCTTT
TRBV19	.	.	TRBJ1-2	CRPRGSPLANYGYTF	TGTAGGCCACGCGGAAGCCCGTTAGCTAACTATGGCTACACCTTC
TRBV11-2	.	.	TRBJ2-5	CASSLSVQETQYF	TGTGCCAGCAGCTTATCGGTTCAAGAGACCCAGTACTTC
TRBV10-1	.	.	TRBJ1-4	CASSAGAGEKLFF	TGCGCCAGCAGTGCAGGGGCAGGTGAAAAACTGTTTTTT
TRBV21-1	.	.	TRBJ2-5	CASSKAGGGETQYF	TGTGCCAGCAGCAAAGCGGGGGGTGGAGAGACCCAGTACTTC
TRBV6-1	.	.	TRBJ2-1	CASRSGTLYNEQFF	TGTGCCAGCAGATCAGGGACACTATACAATGAGCAGTTCTTC
TRBV27	.	.	TRBJ2-7	CASSPSPYEQYF	TGTGCCAGCAGCCCTAGCCCCTACGAGCAGTACTTC
TRBV19	.	once	TRBJ1-5	CASSMTQGRQPQHF	TGTGCCAGTAGTATGACCCAGGGAAGGCAGCCCCAGCATTTT
TRBV30	TRBD2	.	TRBJ2-4	CAWNGGENIQYF	TGTGCCTGGAACGGGGGGGAAAACATTCAGTACTTC
TRBV18	.	once	TRBJ1-5	CASSQGNQPQHF	TGTGCCAGCTCACAGGGGAATCAGCCCCAGCATTTT
TRBV27	.	once	TRBJ2-3	CASSLWAESTDTQYF	TGTGCCAGCAGTTTATGGGCAGAGAGCACAGATACGCAGTATTTT
TRBV11-3	TRBD1	.	TRBJ2-2	CASSHRGWNTGELFF	TGTGCCAGCAGCCACAGGGGGTGGAACACCGGGGAGCTGTTTTTT
TRBV5-6	.	.	TRBJ2-1	CASSLVPTGGEQFF	TGTGCCAGCAGCTTGGTTCCAACCGGGGGTGAGCAGTTCTTC
TRBV19	.	.	TRBJ1-5	CASSIDGGSWDQPQHF	TGTGCCAGTAGTATAGACGGGGGATCCTGGGATCAGCCCCAGCATTTT
TRBV7-9	.	.	TRBJ2-5	CASSVKTGIRETQYF	TGTGCCAGCAGCGTCAAGACAGGTATTCGGGAGACCCAGTACTTC
TRBV7-2	TRBD2	.	TRBJ2-5	CASSARLAAQETQYF	TGTGCCAGCAGCGCCCGACTAGCGGCTCAAGAGACCCAGTACTTC
TRBV18	TRBD1	.	TRBJ2-1	CASSPSILGDRDYNEQFF	TGTGCCAGCTCACCATCTATCCTCGGGGACAGAGATTACAATGAGCAGTTCTTC
TRBV4-1	.	.	TRBJ2-7	CASSQVQGGEQYF	TGCGCCAGCAGCCAGGTACAGGGTGGCGAGCAGTACTTC
TRBV10-2	.	.	TRBJ2-7	CASSRQDTYEQYF	TGCGCCAGCAGCCGACAGGATACCTACGAGCAGTACTTC
TRBV7-6	TRBD2	.	TRBJ2-5	CASSPSGTSGRARETQYF	TGTGCCAGCAGTCCTTCCGGGACTAGCGGGAGGGCGAGGGAGACCCAGTACTTC
TRBV5-8	.	.	TRBJ2-6	CASAPYRESSGANVLTF	TGTGCCAGCGCGCCTTACAGGGAGAGCTCTGGGGCCAACGTCCTGACTTTC
TRBV7-9	TRBD1	.	TRBJ2-2	CASSVLGQGSGELFF	TGTGCCAGCAGCGTCCTGGGACAGGGAAGCGGGGAGCTGTTTTTT
TRBV7-3	.	.	TRBJ2-2	CASKQGRGGELFF	TGTGCCAGCAAACAGGGACGGGGCGGGGAGCTGTTTTTT